Listed here is a single TCR beta chain. No antigen is known for it. The sample originates from a study of cytomegalovirus exposure and HLA in healthy donors. Healthy people donating bone marrow made up the donors. The CDR3 is made up of 15 amino acids. Germline lookup yields CDR1 KGHSH and CDR2 LQKENI. The junction had 3 bases not matched to a gene; V was cut back by 4 bases and J by 4 bases. The study ran its PCR with 60 Vbeta and 13 Jbeta primers. Only in-frame clones appear in the TCRdb table, and some are missing; sequencing was by immunoSEQ multiplex PCR. The profile covers approximately 190,000 clones, with around 80% appearing a single time and approximately 6.3% taken by the ten largest. The study's findings and limits: Fewer N-insertions than the roughly 630-donor mean were reportedly shown by an Asian-associated ancestry cluster in a later analysis.

This receptor was obtained from a man in his forties in good health and CMV-seropositive. The source material was PBMCs. This chain joins TRBV18 and TRBJ2-3, with TRBD2 matching over 12 bases. In DNA form, the CDR3 reads TGTGCCAGCTCACGACTAGCGGGGGACGCAGATACGCAGTATTTT. It yields the protein CASSRLAGDADTQYF.